What follows are 2 T cell receptor beta chains derived from one specimen sequenced in a study of control samples from healthy donors and cancer patients. Produced via immunoSEQ multiplex PCR; TCRdb's table is partial and in-frame only. Here the sample spans 65,000 to 95,000 clones, approximately 90% being singletons. The sequencing sample was made of blood. The receptors here all came from a man between 45 and 60 years old in good health.

In DNA form, the CDR3 reads TGCGCCAGCCTCGGACAGCTCACAGATACGCAGTATTTT. As protein: CASLGQLTDTQYF. The V gene is TRBV10-2, the J gene TRBJ2-3, with a tentative D call TRBD1 (6 bases). Trimming took 8 bases from V and 2 from J, leaving 11 bases between them. The CDR3 has 13 amino acids. CDR1 is WSHSY and CDR2 is SAAADI in the germline V gene.

As for this clone: The sample carries other DNA sequences with the same CDR3. This chain joins TRBV6-5 and TRBJ1-3; D unclear. Germline lookup yields CDR1 MNHEY and CDR2 SVGAGI. The V and J ends lost 6 bases and 0 bases respectively, with 3 bases between them. The CDR3 covers 12 residues. The CDR3 DNA reads TGTGCCAGCAGGAGCTCTGGAAACACCATATATTTT. Its protein is CASRSSGNTIYF.